This is a list of T cell receptor beta chains from one sample in a study of blood T cell repertoires in COVID-19. Sequencing used immunoSEQ multiplex PCR; TCRdb keeps in-frame clones, though not all of them. The sample records some 120,000 clones, approximately 82% being singletons. The specimen sequenced was peripheral blood. All receptors come from a man in his 70s with active or convalescent COVID-19. The CDR3 runs from the conserved cysteine through the conserved F or W. Fields, in order: CDR3 DNA, CDR3 protein, V gene, CDR3 length, clone size, D gene, J gene. A D gene is named only where the DNA matches it firmly. Clone sizes are given selectively: once, few, many, or a class where the clone is expanded.

cdr3_nt: TGTGCCAGCAGTTCCCCGGGACAGGGCTTCCACGAGCAGTACTTC
cdr3_aa: CASSSPGQGFHEQYF
v_call: TRBV6-5
cdr3_length: 15
clone_size: .
d_call: TRBD1
j_call: TRBJ2-7

cdr3_nt: TGTGCCAGCAGCTCCCAACAGGGCCCCTACGAGCAGTACTTC
cdr3_aa: CASSSQQGPYEQYF
v_call: TRBV5-4
cdr3_length: 14
clone_size: .
d_call: .
j_call: TRBJ2-7

cdr3_nt: TGTGCCAGTAGTATCCCCGCCAGAATGAACACTGAAGCTTTCTTT
cdr3_aa: CASSIPARMNTEAFF
v_call: TRBV19
cdr3_length: 15
clone_size: .
d_call: .
j_call: TRBJ1-1

cdr3_nt: TGTGCCAGCACCACCAGACAAACCTACGAGCAGTACTTC
cdr3_aa: CASTTRQTYEQYF
v_call: TRBV2
cdr3_length: 13
clone_size: .
d_call: .
j_call: TRBJ2-7

cdr3_nt: TGTGCCAGCAGCTTAGGGGTATGGGAGCCCCTGTTTTTT
cdr3_aa: CASSLGVWEPLFF
v_call: TRBV7-9
cdr3_length: 13
clone_size: .
d_call: .
j_call: TRBJ1-4

cdr3_nt: TGTGCCAGCAGCTTGGGGACTCGAAGATCCTACAATGAGCAGTTCTTC
cdr3_aa: CASSLGTRRSYNEQFF
v_call: TRBV5-4
cdr3_length: 16
clone_size: .
d_call: .
j_call: TRBJ2-1

cdr3_nt: TGTGCCAGCAGTTACCTCGGGACACCTGCCTACGAGCAGTACTTC
cdr3_aa: CASSYLGTPAYEQYF
v_call: TRBV11-3
cdr3_length: 15
clone_size: .
d_call: .
j_call: TRBJ2-7

cdr3_nt: TGTGCCAGCAGCCCCCAACTAGCGGGAGGTTCTACCGGGGAGCTGTTTTTT
cdr3_aa: CASSPQLAGGSTGELFF
v_call: TRBV9
cdr3_length: 17
clone_size: .
d_call: TRBD2
j_call: TRBJ2-2

cdr3_nt: TGTGCCAGCAGCTTAGCAGTAGCGGACTTCCCGTACAATGAGCAGTTCTTC
cdr3_aa: CASSLAVADFPYNEQFF
v_call: TRBV7-2
cdr3_length: 17
clone_size: .
d_call: .
j_call: TRBJ2-1

cdr3_nt: TGTGCCAGCACCCTAGAGGTAGCGAACTATGGCTACACCTTC
cdr3_aa: CASTLEVANYGYTF
v_call: TRBV9
cdr3_length: 14
clone_size: few
d_call: .
j_call: TRBJ1-2

cdr3_nt: TGTGCCAGCAGTTTACCAGGGAGGACTTACAATGAGCAGTTCTTC
cdr3_aa: CASSLPGRTYNEQFF
v_call: TRBV28
cdr3_length: 15
clone_size: .
d_call: .
j_call: TRBJ2-1

cdr3_nt: TGCGCCAGCAGCTTGGTTCCGGGCAATGAGCAGTTCTTC
cdr3_aa: CASSLVPGNEQFF
v_call: TRBV5-1
cdr3_length: 13
clone_size: .
d_call: .
j_call: TRBJ2-1

cdr3_nt: TGTGCCAGTAGTATCGGGGCGGGAGCTTATGAGCAGTTCTTC
cdr3_aa: CASSIGAGAYEQFF
v_call: TRBV19
cdr3_length: 14
clone_size: .
d_call: TRBD2
j_call: TRBJ2-1

cdr3_nt: TGTGCCATCAGTGAAGAAGCGGGGGAACAAGAGACCCAGTACTTC
cdr3_aa: CAISEEAGEQETQYF
v_call: TRBV10-3
cdr3_length: 15
clone_size: .
d_call: TRBD2
j_call: TRBJ2-5

cdr3_nt: TGCAGCGCTACCACCGGGACAGGGAGCCAGCCCCAGCATTTT
cdr3_aa: CSATTGTGSQPQHF
v_call: TRBV29-1
cdr3_length: 14
clone_size: .
d_call: TRBD1
j_call: TRBJ1-5

cdr3_nt: TGCGCCAGCAGCTCTAGCGGGACCGGCTACGAGCAGTACTTC
cdr3_aa: CASSSSGTGYEQYF
v_call: TRBV5-1
cdr3_length: 14
clone_size: .
d_call: TRBD2
j_call: TRBJ2-7

cdr3_nt: TGTGCCAGCAGCTTAGAGGAGCGGCGCACAGATACGCAGTATTTT
cdr3_aa: CASSLEERRTDTQYF
v_call: TRBV7-2
cdr3_length: 15
clone_size: .
d_call: .
j_call: TRBJ2-3

cdr3_nt: TGTGCCAGCAGTTACTCAGAAGGGGAAGCCTACGAGCAGTACTTC
cdr3_aa: CASSYSEGEAYEQYF
v_call: TRBV6-2/TRBV6-3
cdr3_length: 15
clone_size: medium-sized
d_call: .
j_call: TRBJ2-7

cdr3_nt: TGTGCCAGCAGTTTCCAGCGGCCGAACACCGGGGAGCTGTTTTTT
cdr3_aa: CASSFQRPNTGELFF
v_call: TRBV6-5
cdr3_length: 15
clone_size: .
d_call: .
j_call: TRBJ2-2

cdr3_nt: TGCGCCAGCAGCAGGGACAGGGTGGGGGACTATGGCTACACCTTC
cdr3_aa: CASSRDRVGDYGYTF
v_call: TRBV5-1
cdr3_length: 15
clone_size: .
d_call: TRBD1
j_call: TRBJ1-2

cdr3_nt: TGTGCCAGCAGTGTCCGTAGGAGCTCCTACAATGAGCAGTTCTTC
cdr3_aa: CASSVRRSSYNEQFF
v_call: TRBV27
cdr3_length: 15
clone_size: .
d_call: .
j_call: TRBJ2-1

cdr3_nt: TGTGCCAGCAGCTTGTGGCTAGCGGGGGGGCACAATGAGCAGTTCTTC
cdr3_aa: CASSLWLAGGHNEQFF
v_call: TRBV5-4
cdr3_length: 16
clone_size: once
d_call: TRBD2
j_call: TRBJ2-1

cdr3_nt: TGTGCCAGCCGGGACATCAATCAGCCCCAGCATTTT
cdr3_aa: CASRDINQPQHF
v_call: TRBV6-5
cdr3_length: 12
clone_size: .
d_call: .
j_call: TRBJ1-5

cdr3_nt: TGTGCCAGCTCACCACGTGGCGGTGAAGAGCAGTACTTC
cdr3_aa: CASSPRGGEEQYF
v_call: TRBV18
cdr3_length: 13
clone_size: .
d_call: .
j_call: TRBJ2-7

cdr3_nt: TGTGCCAGCAGTGGGGGACAACCGAGGGGCGAAAAACTGTTTTTT
cdr3_aa: CASSGGQPRGEKLFF
v_call: TRBV2
cdr3_length: 15
clone_size: .
d_call: .
j_call: TRBJ1-4

cdr3_nt: TGTGCCAGCAGCCGGGGACAGGGAAACACCATATATTTT
cdr3_aa: CASSRGQGNTIYF
v_call: TRBV7-9
cdr3_length: 13
clone_size: .
d_call: TRBD1
j_call: TRBJ1-3

cdr3_nt: TGTGCCAGCAAGTCAGAGGGAAGTGGCTATGGCTACACCTTC
cdr3_aa: CASKSEGSGYGYTF
v_call: TRBV25-1
cdr3_length: 14
clone_size: .
d_call: .
j_call: TRBJ1-2

cdr3_nt: TGTGCCTGGAGTGTTGGAGGGTATTCACCCCTCCACTTT
cdr3_aa: CAWSVGGYSPLHF
v_call: TRBV30
cdr3_length: 13
clone_size: .
d_call: .
j_call: TRBJ1-6